The 20 T cell receptor beta chains below come from one sample, sequenced in a study of OX40 agonist ivuxolimab in advanced cancers. The library was generated by the immunoSEQ multiplex PCR assay. In TCRdb, the immuneACCESS table is reduced to in-frame sequences with V and J assigned. These tables do not hold every clone; where another copy was compared, an unresolved V gene accounts for under half, and the others remain unexplained. The sample yields 55,000 to 90,000 clones; about 91% were counted once. The ten top clones hold over 2% of the sample. This material consisted of CD4+ or CD8+ T cells sorted from blood, taken in a trial of the OX40 agonist ivuxolimab. The receptor source for this set is an adult with an advanced solid tumor such as melanoma, head and neck, liver or kidney cancer.

This sequence joins TRBV30 and TRBJ2-1; D possibly corresponds to TRBD2 (6 bases). The V end lost 3 bases, the J end lost 15 bases, and 15 bases lay between the germline ends. The germline V gene has CDR1 GTSNPN and CDR2 SVGIG (reference sequence). This CDR3 contains 11 residues. The CDR3 is CAWRVLGTAFF. CDR3 sequence (DNA): TGTGCCTGGAGGGTGTTGGGGACTGCGTTCTTC.

The chain joins TRBV19 to TRBJ1-6, with 8 bases that match TRBD1. Germline CDR1 and CDR2: LNHDA and SQIVND (reference sequence). CDR3 size: 14 residues. Trimming cost V 4 bases and J 10 bases; bases outside gene matches: 6. The CDR3 is CASSTTGGGSPLHF. The CDR3 nucleotides read TGTGCCAGTAGTACTACAGGGGGAGGGTCACCCCTCCACTTT.

This clone was picked up a small number of times. This sequence joins TRBV10-3 and TRBJ2-5; 7 positions match TRBD2. CDR3 length: 15 residues. The germline gives CDR1 ENHRY, CDR2 SYGVKD. The junction had 5 bases not matched to a gene; V was cut back by 2 bases and J by 2 bases. The CDR3 spells CAISEGGGEQETQYF. CDR3 sequence (DNA): TGTGCCATCAGTGAGGGCGGGGGAGAGCAAGAGACCCAGTACTTC.

The CDR3 spells CAWSVGAGHRTDTQYF. The DNA of the CDR3 is TGTGCCTGGAGTGTTGGGGCAGGCCATAGAACAGATACGCAGTATTTT. V and J are TRBV30 and TRBJ2-3; tentative D call: TRBD1 (5 bases). CDR3 length equals 16 residues. V lost 0 bases and J lost 3, with 16 bases in between. Germline-derived CDR1 and CDR2 are GTSNPN and SVGIG (reference sequence).

This chain links TRBV30 with TRBJ2-3, with D possibly matching TRBD2 (5 bases). This CDR3 has 13 amino acids. The germline gives CDR1 GTSNPN, CDR2 SVGIG (reference sequence). V lost 3 bases and J lost 4, with 11 bases in between. CDR3 nucleotide sequence: TGTGCCTGGAGCATTGAGCGGTCAGATACGCAGTATTTT. This sequence encodes CAWSIERSDTQYF.

V and J are TRBV7-2 and TRBJ2-7; D uncertain. Trimming removed 8 bases at V and 0 bases at J, with 11 bases between. The CDR3 runs to 13 residues. From germline, CDR1 is SGHTA and CDR2 FQGNSA. CDR3 DNA: TGTGCCAGCCTTGCGAGACCCTCCTACGAGCAGTACTTC. Its translation is CASLARPSYEQYF.

V and J are TRBV7-2 and TRBJ2-3; maybe TRBD2 (6 bases). Germline V gene data show CDR1 as SGHTA and CDR2 as FQGNSA. The CDR3 is made up of 16 amino acids. V was cut by 0 bases and J by 1 base, with 11 bases left in between. In nucleotides, the CDR3 is TGTGCCAGCAGCTTAGCGGCGGGGTCGGGCACAGATACGCAGTATTTT. Translated, it gives CASSLAAGSGTDTQYF.

This clone was observed a few times. The chain combines TRBV2 with TRBJ2-3, with 8 bases identical to TRBD1. This CDR3 has 15 residues. Germline V gives CDR1 SNHLY, CDR2 FYNNEI. V shed 10 bases, J shed 0 bases, and the junction held 9 bases outside the gene matches. In nucleotides, the CDR3 is TGTGCCACAACTGGACAGGGCCGGAGCACAGATACGCAGTATTTT. It yields the protein CATTGQGRSTDTQYF. Full variable domain (missing parts from reference TRBV2 and TRBJ2-3): EPEVTQTPSHQVTQMGQEVILRCVPISNHLYFYWYRQILGQKVEFLVSFYNNEISEKSEIFDDQFSVERPDGSNFTLKIRSTKLEDSAMYFCATTGQGRSTDTQYFGPGTRLTVL.

DNA for the CDR3: TGTGCCAGCAGCTTAGGGACAGGGCTTAGCTATGGCTACACCTTC. Its translation: CASSLGTGLSYGYTF. The chain is built from TRBV5-4 and TRBJ1-2; 9 bases map to TRBD1. The CDR3 is 15 residues long. The V gene's germline CDR1 is SGHNT and CDR2 YYREEE (reference sequence). Unmatched junction bases numbered 6, after V lost 2 bases and J lost 4 bases.

The V and J genes are TRBV5-5 and TRBJ1-1; D may be TRBD1 (6 bases). Trimming removed 0 bases at V and 4 bases at J, with 16 bases between. Germline CDR1 SGHKS, CDR2 YYEKEE (reference sequence). The CDR3 spans 16 residues. The CDR3 sequence: CASSLVGGWRGTEAFF. The CDR3 nucleotides are TGTGCCAGCAGCTTGGTGGGGGGCTGGAGGGGCACTGAAGCTTTCTTT.

Only one count was recorded for this clone. This CDR3 reads CASSRDYNQPQHF. The CDR3 region has the DNA TGTGCCAGTAGTCGCGACTACAATCAGCCCCAGCATTTT. This sequence joins TRBV19 and TRBJ1-5, with D uncertain. The CDR3 spans 13 residues. Germline lookup yields CDR1 LNHDA and CDR2 SQIVND (reference sequence). Trimming cost V 5 bases and J 3 bases, with 8 bases left between them.

The V and J genes are TRBV5-1 and TRBJ1-6, with 11 bases aligning to TRBD1. The CDR3 has 15 residues. Losses at the gene ends were 3 bases for V and 7 bases for J; bases not matched to a gene: 3. Germline CDR1 reads SGHRS; CDR2 reads YFSETQ. DNA of the CDR3: TGCGCCAGCAGCTGGGGACAGGGGGACAATTCACCCCTCCACTTT. Translated, it gives CASSWGQGDNSPLHF.

This chain links TRBV5-4 with TRBJ2-1; D is uncertain. V was clipped by 4 bases and J by 3 bases, with 17 bases between them. Germline CDR1 reads SGHNT; CDR2 reads YYREEE (reference sequence). This CDR3 is built from 16 residues. Here the CDR3 DNA reads TGTGCCAGCAGCGCCGGCGGACGAGGTGGCTACAATGAGCAGTTCTTC. It specifies CASSAGGRGGYNEQFF.

The rearrangement joins TRBV4-2 to TRBJ2-7; D is uncertain. V gave up 0 bases and J gave up 2 bases, with 11 bases separating them. The CDR3 totals 15 residues. Germline assignment: CDR1 LGHNA and CDR2 YNFKEQ. CDR3 amino acids: CASSQDREAPYEQYF. In DNA, the CDR3 is TGTGCCAGCAGCCAAGATAGAGAGGCACCCTACGAGCAGTACTTC.

The chain has TRBV5-1 and TRBJ2-2, with TRBD1 matching over 7 bases. Germline V gene sequence: CDR1 SGHRS, CDR2 YFSETQ. The CDR3 contains 14 residues. With 5 bases clipped from V and 4 bases from J, the junction kept 5 bases outside the gene matches. The DNA of the CDR3 is TGCGCCAGCAGTCCGGGACAGAGCACCGGGGAGCTGTTTTTT. Translated: CASSPGQSTGELFF.

The chain recombines TRBV5-1 with TRBJ1-5, with D maybe TRBD1 (5 bases). Germline lookup yields CDR1 SGHRS and CDR2 YFSETQ. V gave up 3 bases and J gave up 0 bases, with 13 bases separating them. This CDR3 comprises 16 residues. CDR3 protein: CASSSSGAYSNQPQHF. CDR3 nucleotide sequence: TGCGCCAGCAGCTCGTCTGGGGCCTATAGCAATCAGCCCCAGCATTTT.

The chain employs TRBV28 and TRBJ2-7; either TRBD1 or TRBD2 may fit D (6 bases each). The germline CDR1 and CDR2 sequences are MDHEN and SYDVKM. This CDR3 is built from 14 residues. Trimming took 3 bases from V and 5 from J, leaving 14 bases between them. The CDR3 is CASSLGGAVHEQYF. The CDR3 bases are TGTGCCAGCAGTTTGGGGGGCGCGGTCCACGAGCAGTACTTC.

This clone has only one observation. This chain links TRBV19 with TRBJ2-7, with no clear D. The length of the CDR3 is 13 residues. Trimming removed 5 bases at V and 5 bases at J, with 13 bases between. From germline, CDR1 is LNHDA and CDR2 SQIVND (reference sequence). The CDR3 region is CASSLRPLDEQYF. The CDR3 coding sequence is TGTGCCAGTAGTCTTCGCCCTCTCGACGAGCAGTACTTC.

This clone appeared once. This chain connects TRBV19 to TRBJ1-1; 7 bases agree with TRBD1. The trim removed 3 bases at V and 1 base at J, leaving 5 bases unmatched. Looked up from germline, CDR1 is LNHDA and CDR2 is SQIVND (reference sequence). This CDR3 has 15 amino acids. The CDR3 is CASSIGAGGNTEAFF. The CDR3 bases are TGTGCCAGTAGTATTGGGGCAGGGGGGAACACTGAAGCTTTCTTT.

This chain joins TRBV4-2 and TRBJ2-6; TRBD2 is a possible D gene (6 bases). Germline CDR1 reads LGHNA; CDR2 reads YNFKEQ. V lost 3 bases and J 2 bases, leaving 8 bases between the germline ends. The CDR3 spans 15 residues. This CDR3 reads CASSQGRTGANVLTF. The CDR3 bases are TGTGCCAGCAGCCAGGGGAGGACTGGGGCCAACGTCCTGACTTTC.